This TCR beta chain was profiled in a study of CD8 T cells in ankylosing spondylitis. General observations from the study: A TCR beta motif of 7 to 9 highly homologous variants seemed to mark ankylosing spondylitis blood.

This clonotype was picked up a small number of times. What it binds is not known. This CDR3 has 18 residues. In germline, CDR1 is MGHRA, CDR2 YSYEKL. V lost 1 base and J lost 4, with 23 bases in between. TCRdb called the 5' RACE reads again in MiXCR, with one record for every CDR3 protein. The data show around 890,000 distinct CDR3 sequences, with approximately 12% seen just once and 0.45% to 0.6% held by the top ten. The clonotype originates from a male donor with ankylosing spondylitis. The sequenced material came from blood, either unsorted or a sorted T cell fraction (not recorded which). The chain employs TRBV4-1 and TRBJ2-7, with D possibly being TRBD1 or TRBD2 (5 bases each). The CDR3 here is CASSQGRSGPGRVYEQYF. DNA for the CDR3: TGCGCCAGCAGCCAAGGACGATCGGGACCCGGGCGTGTATACGAGCAGTACTTC.